This T cell receptor (beta chain) was captured by sequencing in a study of T cells in Graves' hyperthyroidism and ophthalmopathy. V was shortened by 1 base and J by 7 bases, with 11 bases between the two germline ends. From germline, CDR1 is KGHSH and CDR2 LQKENI. The CDR3 is 14 amino acids. This clonotype was seen repeatedly, ten times or more. Amplified regions were TCR beta CDR3 sequences from RNA transcripts. Carried out on the TCR CDR3, a first-round RT-PCR used the HTBI primer set. A single record per CDR3 protein comes from TCRdb applying MiXCR to the multiplex PCR reads. The data contain a few hundred thousand distinct CDR3 sequences, about 18% of them singletons.

The origin of this receptor is a man between 18 and 35 years old with Graves' ophthalmopathy. Sequenced sample: blood. The V and J genes are TRBV18 and TRBJ1-5; D is ambiguous. CDR3 DNA sequence: TGTGCCAGCTCACCACAGGGCCTAGAACAGCCCCAGCATTTT. Its translation is CASSPQGLEQPQHF.